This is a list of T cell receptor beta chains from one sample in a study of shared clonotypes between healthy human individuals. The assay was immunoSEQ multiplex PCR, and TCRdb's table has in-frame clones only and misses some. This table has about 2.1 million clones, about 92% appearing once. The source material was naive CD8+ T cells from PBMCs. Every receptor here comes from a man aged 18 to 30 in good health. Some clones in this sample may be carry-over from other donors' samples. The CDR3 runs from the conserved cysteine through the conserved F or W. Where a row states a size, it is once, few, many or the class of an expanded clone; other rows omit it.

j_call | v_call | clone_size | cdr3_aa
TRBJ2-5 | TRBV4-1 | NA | CASSQGVSSPFQETQYF
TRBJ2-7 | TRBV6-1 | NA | CASRKNNAEQYF
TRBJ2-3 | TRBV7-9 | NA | CASSPATTQYF
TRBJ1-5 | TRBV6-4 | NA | CASRLGQRNRNQPQHF
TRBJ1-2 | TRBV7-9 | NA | CASSSGQVWNYGYTF
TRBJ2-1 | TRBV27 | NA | CASSLAGSYNEQFF
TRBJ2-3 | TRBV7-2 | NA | CASSLRRLAAGTDTQYF
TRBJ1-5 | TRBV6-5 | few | CASSQRSSSNQPQHF
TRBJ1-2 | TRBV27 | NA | CASSLGSANYGYTF
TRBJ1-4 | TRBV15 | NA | CATSSRVTNEKLFF
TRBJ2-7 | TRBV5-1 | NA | CASSFTGGALYEQYF
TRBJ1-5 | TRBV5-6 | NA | CASSFSAGYSNQPQHF
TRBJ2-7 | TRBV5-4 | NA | CASSLTATGTYEQYF
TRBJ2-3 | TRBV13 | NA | CASSQRGASGRLDTQYF
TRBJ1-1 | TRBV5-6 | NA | CASSAGQNTEAFF
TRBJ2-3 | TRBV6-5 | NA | CASSYSILGQALDF
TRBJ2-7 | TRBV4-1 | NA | CASSLVDRGYEQYF
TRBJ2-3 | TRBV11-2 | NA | CASSYRGADTQYF
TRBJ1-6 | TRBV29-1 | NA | CSVESGGPNSPLHF
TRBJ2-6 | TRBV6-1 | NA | CASSERAGRFGANVLTF